This TCR beta chain comes out of a study of blood T cell repertoires in COVID-19. Overall study: Sites in the United States, Italy and Spain provided acute and convalescent COVID-19 samples. Sources were T cells, B-cell-depleted T cells, or PBMCs; the material itself was cDNA or gDNA.

Here immunoSEQ multiplex PCR was the method, and the copy in TCRdb shows in-frame clones only, minus some. The sample contains roughly 250,000 clones, 75% to 90% of which appear only once. On this clone: The same CDR3 can be traced to other DNA sequences in this sample.

Assignment of participants to cohorts was predicated upon participant-reported clinical history. Germline assignment: CDR1 SEHNR and CDR2 FQNEAQ (reference sequence). CDR3 length: 14 residues. Trimming left V 4 bases short and J 0 bases short, with 9 bases between. Input material: PBMCs or T cells enriched from blood (not recorded which). This clonotype originated in a woman in her twenties or thirties with acute COVID-19. This chain connects TRBV7-9 to TRBJ1-1; perhaps TRBD1 as D (6 bases). The CDR3 DNA is TGTGCCAGCAGCTCCCAGGGGATGAACACTGAAGCTTTCTTT. Its translation is CASSSQGMNTEAFF.